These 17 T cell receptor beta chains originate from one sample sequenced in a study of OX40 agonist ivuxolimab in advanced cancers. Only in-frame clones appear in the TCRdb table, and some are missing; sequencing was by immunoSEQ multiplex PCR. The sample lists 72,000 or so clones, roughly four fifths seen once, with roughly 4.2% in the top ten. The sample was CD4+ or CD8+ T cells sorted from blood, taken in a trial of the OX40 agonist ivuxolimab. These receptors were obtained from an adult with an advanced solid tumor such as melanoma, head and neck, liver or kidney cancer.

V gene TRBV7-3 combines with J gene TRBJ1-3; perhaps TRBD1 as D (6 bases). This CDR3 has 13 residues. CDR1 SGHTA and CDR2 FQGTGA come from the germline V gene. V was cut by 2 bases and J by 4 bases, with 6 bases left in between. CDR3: CASSLGQGNTIYF. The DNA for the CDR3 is TGTGCCAGCAGCTTAGGACAGGGAAACACCATATATTTT.

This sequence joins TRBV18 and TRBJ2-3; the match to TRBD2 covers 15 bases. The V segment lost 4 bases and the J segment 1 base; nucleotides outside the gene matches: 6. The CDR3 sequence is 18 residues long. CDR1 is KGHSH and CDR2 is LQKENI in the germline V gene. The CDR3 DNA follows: TGTGCCAGCTCACTCGGACTAGCGGGGGGGCCGGGCACAGATACGCAGTATTTT. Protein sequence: CASSLGLAGGPGTDTQYF.

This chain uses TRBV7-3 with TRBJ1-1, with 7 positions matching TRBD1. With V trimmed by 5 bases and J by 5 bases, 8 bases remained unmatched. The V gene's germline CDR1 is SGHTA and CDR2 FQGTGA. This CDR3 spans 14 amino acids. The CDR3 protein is CASSTSNRGTEAFF. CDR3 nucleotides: TGTGCCAGCAGCACCTCGAACAGGGGAACTGAAGCTTTCTTT.

The CDR3 DNA is TGTGCCAGCAGCGTAGCTGCGGGGCGGGGGGAGCTGTTTTTT. Translated: CASSVAAGRGELFF. V and J are TRBV9 and TRBJ2-2; tentatively, D is TRBD2 (6 bases). This CDR3 has 14 amino acids. V was clipped by 0 bases and J by 8 bases, with 11 bases between them. Germline CDR1 and CDR2: SGDLS and YYNGEE. Full variable domain (remainder filled in from reference TRBV9 and TRBJ2-2): DSGVTQTPKHLITATGQRVTLRCSPRSGDLSVYWYQQSLDQGLQFLIQYYNGEERAKGNILERFSAQQFPDLHSELNLSSLELGDSALYFCASSVAAGRGELFFGEGSRLTVL.

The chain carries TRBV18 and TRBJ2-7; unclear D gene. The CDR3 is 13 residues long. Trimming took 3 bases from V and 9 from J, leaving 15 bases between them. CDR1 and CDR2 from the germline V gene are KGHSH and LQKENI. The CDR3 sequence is CASSPRSRAAQYF. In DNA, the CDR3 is TGTGCCAGCTCACCGAGGAGCCGCGCCGCGCAGTACTTC.

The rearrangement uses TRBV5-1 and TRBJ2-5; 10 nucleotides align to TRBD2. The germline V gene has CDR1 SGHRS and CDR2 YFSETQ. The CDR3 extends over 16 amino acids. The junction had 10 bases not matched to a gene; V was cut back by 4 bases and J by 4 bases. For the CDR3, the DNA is TGCGCCAGCAGCCCCCGAGCGGGGGGGCCGGGAGAGACCCAGTACTTC. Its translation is CASSPRAGGPGETQYF.

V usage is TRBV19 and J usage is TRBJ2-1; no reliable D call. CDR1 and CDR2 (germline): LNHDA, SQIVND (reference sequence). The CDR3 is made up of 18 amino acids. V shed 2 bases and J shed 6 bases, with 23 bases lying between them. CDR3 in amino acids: CASSINSVFLSLVNEQFF. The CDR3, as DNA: TGTGCCAGTAGTATAAATTCGGTATTCCTTTCTTTAGTCAATGAGCAGTTCTTC.

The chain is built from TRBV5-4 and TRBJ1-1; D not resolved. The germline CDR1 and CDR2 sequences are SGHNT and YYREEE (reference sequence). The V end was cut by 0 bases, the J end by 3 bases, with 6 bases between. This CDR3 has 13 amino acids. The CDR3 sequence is CASSLDQHTEAFF. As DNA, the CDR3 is TGTGCCAGCAGCTTGGATCAACACACTGAAGCTTTCTTT.

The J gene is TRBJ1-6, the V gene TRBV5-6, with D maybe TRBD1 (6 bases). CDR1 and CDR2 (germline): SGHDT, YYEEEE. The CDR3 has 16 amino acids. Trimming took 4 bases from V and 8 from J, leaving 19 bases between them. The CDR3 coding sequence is TGTGCCAGCAGCCTATCTCGAGCAGGGGCTGATTCACCCCTCCACTTT. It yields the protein CASSLSRAGADSPLHF.

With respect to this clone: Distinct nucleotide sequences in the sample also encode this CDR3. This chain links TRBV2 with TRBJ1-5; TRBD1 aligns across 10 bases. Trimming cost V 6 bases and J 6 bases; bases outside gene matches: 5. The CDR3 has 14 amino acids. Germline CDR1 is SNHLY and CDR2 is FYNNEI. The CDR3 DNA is TGTGCCAGCAGGGGGACAGGGGTAGGTCAGCCCCAGCATTTT. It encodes CASRGTGVGQPQHF.

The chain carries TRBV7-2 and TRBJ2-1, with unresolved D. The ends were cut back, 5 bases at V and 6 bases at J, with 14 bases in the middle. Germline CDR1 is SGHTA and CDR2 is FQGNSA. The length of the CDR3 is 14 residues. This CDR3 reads CASSPNGLSNEQFF. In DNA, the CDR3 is TGTGCCAGCAGCCCAAACGGGCTTTCCAATGAGCAGTTCTTC.

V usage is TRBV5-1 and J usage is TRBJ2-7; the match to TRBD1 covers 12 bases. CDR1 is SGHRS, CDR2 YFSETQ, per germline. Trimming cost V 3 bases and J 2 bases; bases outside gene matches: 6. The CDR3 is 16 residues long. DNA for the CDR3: TGCGCCAGCAGCTGGGGCGGGACAGGGGGCCCCTACGAGCAGTACTTC. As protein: CASSWGGTGGPYEQYF.

The CDR3 DNA reads as TGTGCCAGCAGCGCCCAACAGGGGGCCAAACCACTCAATGAGCAGTTCTTC. It encodes CASSAQQGAKPLNEQFF. This chain connects TRBV9 to TRBJ2-1; 9 bases match TRBD1. This CDR3 is 17 amino acids long. J lost 6 bases, V lost 3 bases, and 13 bases had no gene match. CDR1 and CDR2 (germline): SGDLS, YYNGEE.

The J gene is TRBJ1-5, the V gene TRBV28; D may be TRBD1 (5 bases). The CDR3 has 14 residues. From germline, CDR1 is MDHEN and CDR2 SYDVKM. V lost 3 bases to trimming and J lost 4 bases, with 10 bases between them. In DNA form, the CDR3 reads TGTGCCAGCAGTTTTCAGGCAGGGAATCAGCCCCAGCATTTT. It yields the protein CASSFQAGNQPQHF. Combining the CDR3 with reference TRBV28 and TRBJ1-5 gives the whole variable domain DVKVTQSSRYLVKRTGEKVFLECVQDMDHENMFWYRQDPGLGLRLIYFSYDVKMKEKGDIPEGYSVSREKKERFSLILESASTNQTSMYLCASSFQAGNQPQHFGDGTRLSIL.

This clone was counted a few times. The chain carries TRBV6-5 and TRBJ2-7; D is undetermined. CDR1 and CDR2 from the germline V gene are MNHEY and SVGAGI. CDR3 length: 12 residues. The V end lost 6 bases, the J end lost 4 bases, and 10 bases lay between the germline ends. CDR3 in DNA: TGTGCCAGCAGCCTCCCCGGGTACGAGCAGTACTTC. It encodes CASSLPGYEQYF.

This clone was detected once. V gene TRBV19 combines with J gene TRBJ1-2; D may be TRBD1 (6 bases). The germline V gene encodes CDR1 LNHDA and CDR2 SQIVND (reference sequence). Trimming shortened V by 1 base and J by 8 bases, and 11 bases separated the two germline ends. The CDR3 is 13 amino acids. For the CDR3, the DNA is TGTGCCAGTAGTATAGTTTCAGGGGACGGCTACACCTTC. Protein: CASSIVSGDGYTF.

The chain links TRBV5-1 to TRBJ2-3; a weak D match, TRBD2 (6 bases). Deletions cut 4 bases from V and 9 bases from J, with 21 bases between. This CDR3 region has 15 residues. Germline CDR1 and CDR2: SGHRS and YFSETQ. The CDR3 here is CASSLSSAFRETQYF. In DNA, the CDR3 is TGCGCCAGCAGCCTATCTAGCGCCTTCCGGGAGACGCAGTATTTT.